This entry lists 30 T cell receptor beta chains sequenced from one sample in a study of shared clonotypes between healthy human individuals. Some clones are missing from TCRdb's copy, which holds only in-frame ones; the method was immunoSEQ multiplex PCR. The profile shows fewer than 1.4 million clones, about 80% of them singletons. The sequencing input was memory CD4+ T cells from PBMCs. The subset denotes: CD45RA-negative fraction. These receptors were taken from a man aged 18 to 29 in good health. Some clones in this sample may be carry-over from other donors' samples.

V usage is TRBV7-9 and J usage is TRBJ2-3, with D possibly TRBD1 on 6 matching bases. V shed 5 bases and J shed 5 bases, with 11 bases lying between them. Germline V gene sequence: CDR1 SEHNR, CDR2 FQNEAQ (reference sequence). The CDR3 has 13 residues. CDR3 in amino acids: CASSTGQGDTQYF. In DNA, the CDR3 is TGTGCCAGCAGCACAGGGCAAGGAGATACGCAGTATTTT.

V is TRBV28 and J is TRBJ1-2, with no clear D. The CDR3 is 12 amino acids. V shed 4 bases and J shed 1 base, with 4 bases lying between them. In germline, CDR1 is MDHEN, CDR2 SYDVKM. The CDR3 DNA reads as TGTGCCAGCAGTTGGAATAACTATGGCTACACCTTC. The encoded protein is CASSWNNYGYTF.

The rearrangement links TRBV5-1 to TRBJ2-1, with D possibly being TRBD2 (5 bases). The CDR3 has 14 amino acids. From germline, CDR1 is SGHRS and CDR2 YFSETQ. Between the trimmed V and J ends, which lost 4 bases and 9 bases, there was a span of 17 bases. The CDR3: CASSPSSAGPEQFF. For the CDR3, the DNA is TGCGCCAGCAGCCCCAGTAGCGCTGGACCTGAGCAGTTCTTC.

The chain combines TRBV7-9 with TRBJ2-7; D is perhaps TRBD1 (6 bases). CDR1 and CDR2 from the germline V gene are SEHNR and FQNEAQ (reference sequence). The CDR3 covers 14 residues. V lost 6 bases to trimming and J lost 7 bases, with 19 bases between them. The CDR3 DNA sequence: TGTGCCAGCAGACCAACTCAGGGGTCCGGGGAGCAGTACTTC. Protein: CASRPTQGSGEQYF.

This chain joins TRBV28 and TRBJ2-2, with a weak D call TRBD2 (6 bases). V lost 6 bases and J lost 3, with 20 bases in between. The germline V gene has CDR1 MDHEN and CDR2 SYDVKM. The CDR3 spans 17 residues. CDR3 region: CASRRQVIRRDTGELFF. The CDR3 coding sequence is TGTGCCAGCAGGAGGCAAGTAATAAGGAGGGACACCGGGGAGCTGTTTTTT. The full variable domain, completed using reference TRBV28 and TRBJ2-2, is DVKVTQSSRYLVKRTGEKVFLECVQDMDHENMFWYRQDPGLGLRLIYFSYDVKMKEKGDIPEGYSVSREKKERFSLILESASTNQTSMYLCASRRQVIRRDTGELFFGEGSRLTVL.

The rearrangement links TRBV21-1 to TRBJ2-7; the table's D call, TRBD2, was not checked against the DNA. TRBV21-1 has pseudogene status. The CDR3 extends over 15 amino acids. The CDR3 DNA sequence: TGTGCCAGCAGCAAAGGGGGTAGCGGGACTTACGAGCAGTACTTC. Amino acids: CASSKGGSGTYEQYF.

The rearrangement uses TRBV4-2 and TRBJ2-2; 11 positions agree with TRBD2. Germline CDR1 is LGHNA and CDR2 is YNFKEQ. J lost 2 bases, V lost 2 bases, and 4 bases had no gene match. The CDR3 runs 17 residues. The DNA for the CDR3 is TGTGCCAGCAGCCAACTAACTAGCGGGAGTAACACCGGGGAGCTGTTTTTT. Protein product: CASSQLTSGSNTGELFF.

A note on this clone: Other DNA sequences in this sample translate to the same CDR3. The rearrangement uses TRBV5-1 and TRBJ1-4; D is uncertain. CDR3 size: 14 residues. Per the germline V gene, CDR1 is SGHRS and CDR2 is YFSETQ. V lost 4 bases and J lost 1, with 8 bases in between. CDR3 nucleotide sequence: TGCGCCAGCAGCCCAGGAGGAACTAATGAAAAACTGTTTTTT. This encodes CASSPGGTNEKLFF.

This clone was observed a single time. This chain connects TRBV5-1 to TRBJ1-4; D call uncertain. This CDR3 has 16 residues. Trimming removed 0 bases at V and 8 bases at J, with 17 bases between. Germline lookup yields CDR1 SGHRS and CDR2 YFSETQ. CDR3 coding DNA: TGCGCCAGCAGCTTGGCCCGGTCCCGGGAAGGCGAAAAACTGTTTTTT. This gives the protein CASSLARSREGEKLFF. Supplemented by reference TRBV5-1 and TRBJ1-4, the full variable domain reads KAGVTQTPRYLIKTRGQQVTLSCSPISGHRSVSWYQQTPGQGLQFLFEYFSETQRNKGNFPGRFSGRQFSNSRSEMNVSTLELGDSALYLCASSLARSREGEKLFFGSGTQLSVL.

This clone showed up just a few times. The J gene is TRBJ1-5, the V gene TRBV19; D is unresolved. Germline CDR1 and CDR2: LNHDA and SQIVND (reference sequence). This CDR3 is built from 17 residues. V gave up 4 bases and J gave up 0 bases, with 16 bases separating them. CDR3 nucleotides: TGTGCCAGTAGTACCTATGGTAGGGCTTATAGCAATCAGCCCCAGCATTTT. Translation: CASSTYGRAYSNQPQHF.

This chain uses TRBV5-6 with TRBJ2-7; TRBD2 might be the D (6 bases). CDR1 and CDR2 (germline): SGHDT, YYEEEE. The ends were cut back, 0 bases at V and 3 bases at J, with 7 bases in the middle. The CDR3 totals 13 residues. CDR3 sequence: CASSLGTNYEQYF. CDR3 DNA: TGTGCCAGCAGCTTGGGGACTAACTACGAGCAGTACTTC.

The genes are TRBV7-2 and TRBJ2-1, with TRBD2 matching 11 bases. Germline CDR1 reads SGHTA; CDR2 reads FQGNSA. CDR3 length equals 16 residues. With 7 bases clipped from V and 11 bases from J, the junction kept 16 bases outside the gene matches. The CDR3 bases are TGTGCCAGCAATTCAGTGGTTGGGACTAGCGGAAATAAGCAGTTCTTC. Residues: CASNSVVGTSGNKQFF.

V usage is TRBV7-9 and J usage is TRBJ2-2; 9 nucleotides match TRBD2. The length of the CDR3 is 15 residues. The V segment lost 5 bases and the J segment 8 bases; nucleotides outside the gene matches: 9. Per germline, CDR1 SEHNR and CDR2 FQNEAQ (reference sequence). The CDR3 region has the DNA TGTGCCAGCAGCCCCACTAGCGGGCGGGCTGGGGAGCTGTTTTTT. This gives the protein CASSPTSGRAGELFF.

There are many counts of this clone. The identical CDR3 is also encoded by other nucleotide sequences in the sample. V is TRBV7-3 and J is TRBJ1-1; D gene ambiguous. In germline, CDR1 is SGHTA, CDR2 FQGTGA. The V gene lost 5 bases and the J gene lost 1 base, with 8 bases spanning the gap. The CDR3 is 13 amino acids. CDR3 coding DNA: TGTGCCAGCAGCCAACAGCCGAACACTGAAGCTTTCTTT. This gives the protein CASSQQPNTEAFF. Full variable domain (remainder filled in from reference TRBV7-3 and TRBJ1-1): GAGVSQTPSNKVTEKGKYVELRCDPISGHTALYWYRQSLGQGPEFLIYFQGTGAADDSGLPNDRFFAVRPEGSVSTLKIQRTERGDSAVYLCASSQQPNTEAFFGQGTRLTVV.

The rearrangement joins TRBV2 to TRBJ1-4; no clear D gene. Germline CDR1 is SNHLY and CDR2 is FYNNEI. This CDR3 contains 14 residues. Trimming shortened V by 9 bases and J by 8 bases, and 19 bases separated the two germline ends. In DNA form, the CDR3 reads TGTGCCAGTAGAATTGACCTCCCCAGGGAAAAACTGTTTTTT. It yields the protein CASRIDLPREKLFF.

Note on this clone: A much larger clone is a single base away; this may be a read error. CDR3 DNA: TGTGCCAGCAGTTTCGGCGGATTGGGCACTGGAGCTTTCTTT. Protein product: CASSFGGLGTGAFF. The V call is TRBV27, the J call TRBJ1-1; the D is unclear. Per the germline V gene, CDR1 is MNHEY and CDR2 is SMNVEV (reference sequence). This CDR3 contains 14 residues.

This sequence joins TRBV28 and TRBJ2-2; D unclear. Per the germline V gene, CDR1 is MDHEN and CDR2 is SYDVKM. This CDR3 has 15 amino acids. Trimming cost V 4 bases and J 3 bases, with 12 bases left between them. In nucleotides, the CDR3 is TGTGCCAGCAGTTCCGCCGGGCTGGACACCGGGGAGCTGTTTTTT. Encoded protein: CASSSAGLDTGELFF.

This chain links TRBV10-3 with TRBJ2-1, with a possible D match to TRBD1 (5 bases). V was cut by 0 bases and J by 12 bases, with 12 bases left in between. CDR3 size: 13 residues. Per the germline V gene, CDR1 is ENHRY and CDR2 is SYGVKD. Here the CDR3 DNA reads TGTGCCATCAGTGAGTCAGGTTGGGGCGGGCAGTTCTTC. This sequence encodes CAISESGWGGQFF.

This clone was seen only a few times. The same CDR3 also results from other DNA sequences found in this sample. The chain joins TRBV11-2 to TRBJ2-7, with D unclear. The CDR3 consists of 11 residues. Deletions cut 1 base from V and 4 bases from J, with 2 bases between. Germline CDR1 is SGHAT and CDR2 is FQNNGV. The CDR3 DNA reads TGTGCCAGCAGCTTAGCGTACGAGCAGTACTTC. Translating it yields CASSLAYEQYF.

The table lists this clone with a count of one. The chain uses TRBV4-1 and TRBJ1-5, with D perhaps TRBD1 (6 bases). V was cut by 4 bases and J by 7 bases, with 20 bases left in between. The CDR3 runs 16 residues. Germline values: CDR1 MGHRA, CDR2 YSYEKL. The CDR3 DNA follows: TGCGCCAGCAGCCCGGAGACAGGCCCCCCGGGGCAGCCCCAGCATTTT. Its translation: CASSPETGPPGQPQHF.

The count of this clone is one. The chain joins TRBV5-1 to TRBJ2-7, with TRBD1 as a possible D gene (6 bases). Germline CDR1 reads SGHRS; CDR2 reads YFSETQ. This CDR3 is 14 amino acids long. Trimming stripped 2 bases from V and 3 bases from J, with 12 bases between. CDR3 region: CASSFGTSVYEQYF. The CDR3 DNA sequence: TGCGCCAGCAGCTTCGGGACATCCGTCTACGAGCAGTACTTC.

The CDR3 is CASSLGTFNEETQYF. In DNA, the CDR3 is TGCGCCAGCAGCTTGGGGACCTTCAATGAAGAGACCCAGTACTTC. J is TRBJ2-5 and V is TRBV5-1; D is ambiguous. From germline, CDR1 is SGHRS and CDR2 YFSETQ. V was pared by 0 bases and J by 3 bases, with 12 bases between. This CDR3 region has 15 residues. Combining the CDR3 with reference TRBV5-1 and TRBJ2-5 gives the whole variable domain KAGVTQTPRYLIKTRGQQVTLSCSPISGHRSVSWYQQTPGQGLQFLFEYFSETQRNKGNFPGRFSGRQFSNSRSEMNVSTLELGDSALYLCASSLGTFNEETQYFGPGTRLLVL.

This clone appeared a single time. The chain joins TRBV30 to TRBJ2-1, with TRBD2 matching over 11 bases. The CDR3 contains 13 residues. Germline V gene lookup returns CDR1 GTSNPN and CDR2 SVGIG (reference sequence). Losses at the gene ends were 3 bases for V and 9 bases for J; bases not matched to a gene: 4. CDR3 residues: CAWSLAGGTEQFF. CDR3 DNA: TGTGCCTGGAGCCTAGCGGGAGGAACTGAGCAGTTCTTC.

This clone was counted only a few times. This sequence joins TRBV9 and TRBJ2-3, with 7 bases aligning to TRBD2. The CDR3 loop spans 14 amino acids. Germline V gene sequence: CDR1 SGDLS, CDR2 YYNGEE. J was trimmed by 6 bases and V by 4 bases; bases with no gene match: 8. CDR3 protein: CASSPRTSQDTQYF. CDR3 in DNA: TGTGCCAGCAGCCCCAGGACTAGTCAGGATACGCAGTATTTT.

The genes are TRBV6-6 and TRBJ2-7; 9 nucleotides align to TRBD1. Germline V gene lookup returns CDR1 MNHNY and CDR2 SVGAGI (reference sequence). The CDR3 spans 14 residues. V was pared by 7 bases and J by 2 bases, with 6 bases of the junction left unmatched. In DNA, the CDR3 is TGTGCCAGCACTCGGACAGGGGCCCCCTACGAGCAGTACTTC. It yields the protein CASTRTGAPYEQYF.

The V gene is TRBV7-2, the J gene TRBJ1-2, with 12 nucleotides matching TRBD1. The germline V gene encodes CDR1 SGHTA and CDR2 FQGNSA. The CDR3 has 15 residues. The junction had 5 bases not matched to a gene; V was cut back by 3 bases and J by 6 bases. The CDR3 is CASSFGTGGFDGYTF. The CDR3 DNA reads as TGTGCCAGCAGCTTCGGGACAGGGGGCTTTGATGGCTACACCTTC.

The chain uses TRBV28 and TRBJ1-1; D remains ambiguous. Trimming cost V 3 bases and J 1 base, with 18 bases left between them. CDR3 length equals 17 residues. CDR1 MDHEN and CDR2 SYDVKM come from the germline V gene. The CDR3 protein is CASSLWIKVSRNTEAFF. For the CDR3, the DNA is TGTGCCAGCAGTTTGTGGATCAAGGTCTCGAGGAACACTGAAGCTTTCTTT.

V is TRBV2 and J is TRBJ1-2; possible D gene TRBD1, 6 bases. The V gene's germline CDR1 is SNHLY and CDR2 FYNNEI. This CDR3 has 13 residues. The V and J ends lost 6 bases and 8 bases respectively, with 16 bases between them. The CDR3 loop reads CASREYREKGYTF. The CDR3 nucleotides read TGTGCCAGCAGGGAGTACAGGGAGAAAGGCTACACCTTC. Full variable domain (remainder filled in from reference TRBV2 and TRBJ1-2): EPEVTQTPSHQVTQMGQEVILRCVPISNHLYFYWYRQILGQKVEFLVSFYNNEISEKSEIFDDQFSVERPDGSNFTLKIRSTKLEDSAMYFCASREYREKGYTFGSGTRLTVV.

This clone was seen a handful of times. At the DNA level, this CDR3 is encoded by other sequences in the same sample as well. The rearrangement uses TRBV7-2 and TRBJ1-3; D is unclear. Germline V gene sequence: CDR1 SGHTA, CDR2 FQGNSA. CDR3 length: 12 amino acids. Trimming pared 5 bases from V and 0 bases from J, leaving 2 bases between. The CDR3 coding sequence is TGTGCCAGCAGCCCCTCTGGAAACACCATATATTTT. The encoded protein is CASSPSGNTIYF.

The chain links TRBV7-6 to TRBJ2-7; 12 bases agree with TRBD2. Trimming cost V 6 bases and J 0 bases; bases outside gene matches: 6. This CDR3 spans 16 amino acids. Germline CDR1 SGHVS, CDR2 FNYEAQ. The CDR3 sequence: CASSPPGLAGSYEQYF. In nucleotides, the CDR3 is TGTGCCAGCAGTCCGCCGGGACTAGCGGGCTCCTACGAGCAGTACTTC.